This TCR beta chain was sequenced for a study of human T cells and chemical hapten exposure (dated by TCRdb to the early 2020s). With respect to the entire study: The libraries were sequenced as a pool, and the TCR yield per sample differed mostly because of small variations in library volumes within the pool. Peripheral blood TCR repertoire changes were tracked in vivo in alopecia patients during primary and secondary sensitization to the hapten diphenylcyclopropenone (DPC). For every blood RNA sample, sequencing covered both the TCR alpha and TCR beta chains. Results and caveats for the whole study, not just this receptor: The number of TCRs above 1 in 1000 frequency did not change with DPC sensitization; there was no evidence of global repertoire structure alterations. Repeated subsampling changed both the strength of the expansion versus patch-test correlation and the threshold at which that correlation became significant.

For CDR1 and CDR2, the germline V gene lists SGHRS and YFSETQ. The CDR3 runs 15 amino acids, cysteine and phenylalanine included. The DNA shown is the 45-base CDR3, in frame from base 1. V loses 4 bases, J loses 0 bases, and the germline ends lie 12 bases apart. This clonotype has at least ten counts. Its antigen target is currently unknown. It has no much larger one-base neighbor in the sample; base qualities were not kept. The method behind the library was 5' RACE. Sequencing instrument: Illumina MiSeq. During library preparation, unique molecular identifiers were attached to individual cDNA molecules so that TCRs could be counted quantitatively and reproducibly. The original methods were these. The median number of TCRs per sample was some 100,000, ranging from about 20,000 to 750,000. V, J and CDR3 annotation of the TCR reads was performed with the Decombinator software suite. For PS versus PT1 abundance plots, all samples were subsampled to the same number of TCRs (28,000). Expanded TCRs were defined as absent before sensitization and observed at least eight times at the 2-week time point. TCRdb passed the public sequencing reads through fastp at Q25 and MiXCR, retaining productive beta sequences. Each CDR3 protein appears once, grouped with its most common genes and DNA. Clone size and V and J calls follow TCRdb, not the original study. The table for this sample lists around 100,000 distinct CDR3 sequences; more than 15% of them were counted only once. Of the sample, about 3% falls within the top ten clones.

Total RNA was extracted from unfractionated whole blood collected in Tempus Blood RNA tubes. As TCR sequencing controls, about 5 healthy volunteers were used, with blood taken at day 0, 2 weeks and 6 weeks. The sequence links TRBV5-1 to TRBJ2-3; a tentative D match to TRBD2 spans 6 bases. The source is a human donor in good health. The CDR3 here reads CASSRRSGSTDTQYF. The DNA sequence is as follows: TGCGCCAGCAGCCGCCGTAGCGGTAGCACAGATACGCAGTATTTT.